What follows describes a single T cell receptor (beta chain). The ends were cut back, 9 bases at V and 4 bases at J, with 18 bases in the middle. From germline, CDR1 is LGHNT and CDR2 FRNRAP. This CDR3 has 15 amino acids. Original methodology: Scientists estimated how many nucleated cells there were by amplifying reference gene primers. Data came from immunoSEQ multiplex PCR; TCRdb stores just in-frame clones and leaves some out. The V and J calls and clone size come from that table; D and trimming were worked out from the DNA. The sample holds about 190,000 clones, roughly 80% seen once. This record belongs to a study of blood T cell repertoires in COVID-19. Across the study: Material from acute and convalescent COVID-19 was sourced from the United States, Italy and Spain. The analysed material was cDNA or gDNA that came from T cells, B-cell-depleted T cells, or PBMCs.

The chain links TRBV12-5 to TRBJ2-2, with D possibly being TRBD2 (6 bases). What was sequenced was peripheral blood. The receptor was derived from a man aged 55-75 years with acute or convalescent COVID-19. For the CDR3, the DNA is TGTGCTAGAGGGACTTCGGGCTCGGCCACCGGGGAGCTGTTTTTT. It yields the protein CARGTSGSATGELFF.